One TCR beta chain is described in this entry. Antigen specificity is unknown. The CDR3 length is 13 residues. The V gene's germline CDR1 is MGHRA and CDR2 YSYEKL. Trimming took off 2 bases at V and 6 bases at J, with 11 bases between the two ends. Method: immunoSEQ multiplex PCR; TCRdb's copy keeps in-frame clones and lacks some. The table includes 200,000 to 300,000 clones, just over 90% detected once. The sample originates from a study of T cell responses to AZD1222 COVID-19 vaccine. Study findings and constraints: Spike-wide vaccine-associated CD4 TCRs dominated at 160-218 and 743-854.

V is TRBV4-1 and J is TRBJ2-7; possible D gene TRBD1, 6 bases. The source is an adult in good health. The sequences come from peripheral blood, collected on day 0 of AZD1222 vaccination. CDR3: CASSQKGVAEQYF. The DNA for the CDR3 is TGCGCCAGCAGCCAAAAGGGGGTGGCCGAGCAGTACTTC.